These 18 T cell receptor beta chains came from one sample sequenced in a study of T-cell memory formation after mild COVID-19 (dated by TCRdb to the early 2020s). The library relied on 5' RACE. Instrument on record: Illumina NovaSeq 6000. In-frame beta chains were kept once TCRdb had trimmed the public reads at Q25 with fastp and called clones with MiXCR. Entries that share a CDR3 protein sequence are merged under the most common genes and DNA. The table for this sample lists approximately 110,000 distinct CDR3 sequences; around a fifth of them were counted only once. The ten largest account for about two fifths of the sample. Sequenced material: PBMCs or a T cell subset sorted from them (not recorded which). The receptors derive from a man aged 18 to 30 who had mild COVID-19 (a few samples of this study predate the infection). The sample titles of this study are shuffled in the database, so cell type and time point are left out; the donor was told from shared clones.

This chain connects TRBV19 to TRBJ2-5; a weak D match, TRBD2 (6 bases). V lost 9 bases and J lost 0, with 17 bases in between. Per the germline V gene, CDR1 is LNHDA and CDR2 is SQIVND (reference sequence). CDR3 size: 15 residues. The CDR3 region has the DNA TGTGCCAGCACGGCGGGGTGGGGGTACCAAGAGACCCAGTACTTC. Translating it yields CASTAGWGYQETQYF.

The chain uses TRBV7-8 and TRBJ2-1; 8 nucleotides align to TRBD2. The CDR3 runs 16 residues. Germline values: CDR1 SGHVS, CDR2 FQNEAQ. Trimming at V came to 7 bases and at J to 2 bases, leaving 10 bases not matched to a gene. CDR3 coding DNA: TGTGCCAGCAACCATCCGACGGGGGGGACCTACAATGAGCAGTTCTTC. Its protein product is CASNHPTGGTYNEQFF.

The chain is built from TRBV7-2 and TRBJ2-2, with D tentatively TRBD2 (6 bases). V lost 3 bases, J lost 4 bases, and 12 bases lay in between. The CDR3 runs 15 residues. Germline-derived CDR1 and CDR2 are SGHTA and FQGNSA. CDR3 nucleotide sequence: TGTGCCAGCAGCTTTCGGGGGTCGACCACCGGGGAGCTGTTTTTT. Its protein product is CASSFRGSTTGELFF.

In this sample, this clonotype turned up a few times. The CDR3, as DNA: TGTGCCAGCAGCTCCCTGTCCCAACAAGAGACCCAGTACTTC. It encodes CASSSLSQQETQYF. This chain joins TRBV7-9 and TRBJ2-5; D remains ambiguous. Germline CDR1 reads SEHNR; CDR2 reads FQNEAQ (reference sequence). The CDR3 spans 14 residues. V was cut by 4 bases and J by 2 bases, with 11 bases left in between.

The chain has TRBV10-3 and TRBJ2-2, with D perhaps matching TRBD1 (5 bases). V shed 8 bases and J shed 4 bases, with 17 bases lying between them. Germline CDR1 is ENHRY and CDR2 is SYGVKD. The CDR3 covers 15 residues. The CDR3 reads CAISARADATGELFF. CDR3 DNA sequence: TGTGCCATCTCAGCCAGGGCGGACGCCACCGGGGAGCTGTTTTTT.

The chain combines TRBV3-1 with TRBJ2-7; D not certain. Germline loops: CDR1 LGHDT, CDR2 YNNKEL (reference sequence). V lost 1 base to trimming and J lost 12 bases, with 10 bases between them. The CDR3 runs 11 residues. The CDR3, as DNA: TGTGCCAGCAGCCAAGGAGTGGAGTGGTACTTC. Protein product: CASSQGVEWYF.

V is TRBV19 and J is TRBJ2-7; 7 bases align to TRBD1. CDR1 and CDR2 (germline): LNHDA, SQIVND (reference sequence). The CDR3 covers 15 residues. V lost 5 bases to trimming and J lost 6 bases; unmatched junction nucleotides: 13. CDR3 amino acids: CASSPLDRVLGEQYF. CDR3 nucleotides: TGTGCCAGTAGTCCCCTAGACAGGGTGTTGGGCGAGCAGTACTTC.

The CDR3 sequence: CASSDRVNTEAFF. The CDR3, as DNA: TGTGCCAGCAGTGACAGGGTTAACACTGAAGCTTTCTTT. The rearrangement uses TRBV2 and TRBJ1-1; tentatively, D is TRBD1 (5 bases). The CDR3 is made up of 13 amino acids. Germline V CDR1 and CDR2: SNHLY, FYNNEI. The germline V and J ends were trimmed by 3 bases and 2 bases, with 7 bases remaining between them.

This clonotype was found a few times. The V call is TRBV4-1, the J call TRBJ2-7; TRBD1 agrees at 7 bases. CDR3 length equals 14 residues. Germline V lookup: CDR1 MGHRA, CDR2 YSYEKL. Unmatched junction bases numbered 1, after V lost 2 bases and J lost 0 bases. CDR3 DNA: TGCGCCAGCAGCCAAAGGACAGGCTCCTACGAGCAGTACTTC. Protein sequence: CASSQRTGSYEQYF.

This clonotype was observed a handful of times. The rearrangement joins TRBV12-3 or TRBV12-4 to TRBJ1-1, with D maybe TRBD1 (6 bases). The CDR3 is made up of 14 amino acids. The V end lost 2 bases, the J end lost 7 bases, and 14 bases lay between the germline ends. This CDR3 is CASSLSGGLSEAFF. The CDR3 nucleotides read TGTGCCAGCAGTTTATCCGGGGGGCTGAGTGAAGCTTTCTTT.

This clonotype appeared a few times. The J gene is TRBJ2-4, the V gene TRBV12-3 or TRBV12-4; no definite D call. V was shortened by 6 bases and J by 2 bases, with 17 bases between the two germline ends. This CDR3 has 16 amino acids. The CDR3 loop reads CASRDSRDLSKNIQYF. As DNA, the CDR3 is TGTGCCAGCAGAGATAGCCGAGATCTATCCAAAAACATTCAGTACTTC.

This clonotype was recorded many times. V is TRBV7-2 and J is TRBJ2-2; D possibly corresponds to TRBD2 (6 bases). The germline gives CDR1 SGHTA, CDR2 FQGNSA. V lost 2 bases, J lost 5 bases, and 12 bases lay in between. The CDR3 extends over 15 amino acids. The CDR3 sequence is CASSLSGHATGELFF. As DNA, the CDR3 is TGTGCCAGCAGCTTAAGCGGGCACGCTACCGGGGAGCTGTTTTTT.

This chain joins TRBV7-8 and TRBJ1-5; 7 nucleotides agree with TRBD1. After removal of 5 bases from V and 5 bases from J, the junction contained 3 bases not matched to a gene. In germline, CDR1 is SGHVS, CDR2 FQNEAQ. The length of the CDR3 is 13 residues. CDR3 bases: TGTGCCAGCAGCAAGGGGGCCGATCAGCCCCAGCATTTT. Encoded protein: CASSKGADQPQHF.

This clonotype turned up a few times. The V and J genes are TRBV9 and TRBJ2-1; TRBD2 matches at 11 bases. J was trimmed by 14 bases and V by 5 bases; bases with no gene match: 6. This CDR3 has 12 residues. CDR1 and CDR2 (germline): SGDLS, YYNGEE. CDR3 loop: CASSTSGGVEFF. The CDR3 nucleotides are TGTGCCAGCAGTACTAGCGGGGGCGTGGAGTTCTTC.

This clonotype occurred a few times. The J gene is TRBJ1-5, the V gene TRBV7-8, with a weak D call TRBD1 (6 bases). Germline-derived CDR1 and CDR2 are SGHVS and FQNEAQ. The CDR3 length is 14 residues. V lost 4 bases, J lost 10 bases, and 17 bases lay in between. Here the CDR3 reads CASSSAGAGGPQHF. For the CDR3, the DNA is TGTGCCAGCAGCTCGGCGGGGGCTGGCGGTCCCCAGCATTTT.

This CDR3 reads CASSYLGDTEAFF. In nucleotides, the CDR3 is TGTGCCAGCAGCTACCTGGGGGACACTGAAGCTTTCTTT. This sequence joins TRBV7-2 and TRBJ1-1, with a tentative D call TRBD1 (5 bases). The CDR3 totals 13 residues. Deletions cut 4 bases from V and 3 bases from J, with 9 bases between. Germline V gene data show CDR1 as SGHTA and CDR2 as FQGNSA. The entire variable domain, with the rest obtained from reference TRBV7-2 and TRBJ1-1, is as follows: GAGVSQSPSNKVTEKGKDVELRCDPISGHTALYWYRQSLGQGLEFLIYFQGNSAPDKSGLPSDRFSAERTGGSVSTLTIQRTQQEDSAVYLCASSYLGDTEAFFGQGTRLTVV.

At least ten counts were recorded for this clonotype. V usage is TRBV27 and J usage is TRBJ1-1, with D possibly TRBD1 on 6 matching bases. CDR1 MNHEY and CDR2 SMNVEV come from the germline V gene (reference sequence). Trimming shortened V by 3 bases and J by 1 base, and 6 bases separated the two germline ends. There are 13 residues in the CDR3. The CDR3 is CASSLTGNTEAFF. Written as DNA, the CDR3 is TGTGCCAGCAGTTTGACAGGGAACACTGAAGCTTTCTTT.

This sequence joins TRBV4-1 and TRBJ2-1; the match to TRBD2 covers 9 bases. The ends lost 4 bases at V and 8 bases at J; junction bases unmatched: 9. This CDR3 comprises 15 residues. CDR1 MGHRA and CDR2 YSYEKL come from the germline V gene. The chain's CDR3 is CASSPISGGGDEQFF. In nucleotides, the CDR3 is TGCGCCAGCAGCCCCATTAGCGGGGGTGGAGATGAGCAGTTCTTC.